This entry lists 3 T cell receptor beta chains sequenced from one sample in a study of technical replicates of blood from a handful of donors. Clones were sequenced by immunoSEQ multiplex PCR, and TCRdb holds only the in-frame ones, with some missing. The sample carries fewer than 85,000 clones, roughly nine tenths recorded once. Sequenced input: PBMCs. The receptor set was obtained from a human donor in good health. Some clones in this sample may be carry-over from other donors' samples.

In nucleotides, the CDR3 is TGCGCCAGCAGCCCTGGGGGGGCTAGGGACTACTCTGGGGCCAACGTCCTGACTTTC. This gives the protein CASSPGGARDYSGANVLTF. This chain uses TRBV5-1 with TRBJ2-6, with TRBD2 as a possible D gene (7 bases). Germline CDR1 and CDR2: SGHRS and YFSETQ. CDR3 length equals 19 residues. V was trimmed by 4 bases and J by 0 bases, leaving 20 bases between them.

The chain has TRBV27 and TRBJ2-1; TRBD2 matches 8 bases. V lost 7 bases, J lost 12 bases, and 29 bases stayed unmatched. CDR3 length: 19 amino acids. The germline V gene has CDR1 MNHEY and CDR2 SMNVEV (reference sequence). The CDR3, as DNA: TGTGCCAGCAATCCAAGTTTAAGGGTTGGCGAGCGGGAGACTTACCGGCAGTTCTTC. Residues: CASNPSLRVGERETYRQFF.

This clone was seen just once. The rearrangement joins TRBV5-6 to TRBJ1-2; TRBD1 might be the D (5 bases). The CDR3 is made up of 14 amino acids. V was trimmed by 1 base and J by 6 bases, leaving 13 bases between them. CDR1 SGHDT and CDR2 YYEEEE come from the germline V gene. CDR3 region: CASSLQGKSDGYTF. DNA for the CDR3: TGTGCCAGCAGCTTGCAGGGAAAATCGGATGGCTACACCTTC.